This section outlines one T cell receptor beta chain sequence together with its context. The target of this receptor is not known. No much larger clonotype is one base removed from it; base qualities were not supplied. This sample was taken from a study of cytomegalovirus exposure and HLA in healthy donors (dated 2017 in TCRdb). About the investigation overall: The 650 to 750 repertoires of the first cohort and the 110 or so validation repertoires were produced on the same platform, according to a later analysis. The study aimed to test whether cataloging public T cell receptors could reveal signatures of past pathogen exposure. Along with the roughly 670-subject first cohort, a separate validation cohort of over a hundred different subjects was used. To predict cytomegalovirus infection status, the study brought together high-throughput TCR immunosequencing, statistical association of individual TCRs with disease status, and machine learning. Broader findings and caveats from the paper: Cytomegalovirus status was reported to be diagnosed by the classifier with high specificity and sensitivity in both the original and validation cohorts. In vitro tests confirmed that a few of the cytomegalovirus-associated TCR beta chains recognize cytomegalovirus antigens. The authors suggested that the approach could potentially be generalized to other disease states and immunological phenotypes. Of the cluster scores, 85% to 95% were above 0 in a later analysis, which found that TCRs clustered in the first cohort also tended to co-occur in the 120 or so validation repertoires. The study listed 164 TCR beta chains as associated with cytomegalovirus. The validation cohort had no HLA typing available for a later analysis, so co-occurrence within that cohort was assessed over all 130 or so repertoires. Most TCR sequences were observed very rarely across donors, whereas some public TCRs were present in many individuals.

The CDR3 numbers 12 residues from cysteine through phenylalanine. Only the CDR3 part of the read is kept: 36 bases, read in frame from the first base. Trimming takes 6 bases from V and 3 bases from J, and the germline ends sit 5 bases apart. CDR1 and CDR2 are drawn from the germline V gene: WSHSY, SAAADI. The donors were included in the validation cohort of around 120 subjects, a group kept apart from the roughly 670-subject first cohort. Library generation was performed with the immunoSEQ multiplex PCR assay. Concerning the study's data processing: A statistical classification framework was built for diagnosing cytomegalovirus status from the catalog of TCR beta chain sequences. TCRdb retrieved this table from immuneACCESS and kept in-frame rearrangements only. Not all clones are present; in checked studies, unresolved V genes account for under half, and no reason is known for the remainder. V, J and clone size were drawn from that table, and D and trimming were deduced from the DNA. The sample data list under 95,000 clones, and roughly 90% of these were observed just once. Clones ranked in the top ten supply roughly 1.9% of the sample.

Here the chain combines TRBV10-2 and TRBJ2-2; 5 matching bases give a weak D call of TRBD1. The receptor was isolated from a man aged 25-40 years in good health and CMV-seronegative. The specimen sequenced was PBMCs. The DNA reads as follows: TGCGCCAGCAGGACAGACACCGGGGAGCTGTTTTTT. Its protein product is CASRTDTGELFF.